A single sample gave rise to the 27 T cell receptor beta chains below, sequenced in a study. MiXCR was run by TCRdb on the 5' RACE reads, yielding one entry per CDR3 protein. Of under 35,000 distinct CDR3 sequences listed, approximately 27% are singletons. The sample was naive CD4+ T cells sorted from a lymph node. The subset is: naive CD4+ T cells, CD4+CD45RA+CD25-. The receptors shown here come from a female donor with breast cancer.

This clonotype was seen only a few times. A much larger clone is a single base away; this may be a read error. This chain joins TRBV20-1 and TRBJ2-5, with TRBD1 identical over 7 bases. The CDR3 spans 12 residues. CDR1 and CDR2 (germline): DFQATT, SNEGSKA (reference sequence). CDR3 DNA sequence: TGCAGTTCACAGGGGCTGCAAGAGGCCCAGTACTTC. Translating it yields CSSQGLQEAQYF.

The rearrangement links TRBV20-1 to TRBJ2-1; D not certain. The germline V gene encodes CDR1 DFQATT and CDR2 SNEGSKA (reference sequence). The ends were cut back, 0 bases at V and 6 bases at J, with 9 bases in the middle. This CDR3 region has 13 residues. For the CDR3, the DNA is TGCAGTGCTAGAGATAGTCCGGGCAATGAGCAGTTCTTC. It specifies CSARDSPGNEQFF.

Notes on this clonotype: This may be a read error: a much more frequent sequence differs by one nucleotide. The rearrangement joins TRBV7-3 to TRBJ2-1; D gene ambiguous. The germline V gene has CDR1 SGHTA and CDR2 FQGTGA. This CDR3 is built from 15 residues. The CDR3 is CASSLTADPYNEPFF. CDR3 in DNA: TGTGCCAGCAGCTTAACGGCAGACCCCTACAATGAGCCGTTCTTC.

This clonotype was found once. This may be a read error, as it is one base from a much larger clone. V usage is TRBV5-1 and J usage is TRBJ2-1; D is tentatively TRBD1 or TRBD2 (5 bases each). Germline V gene sequence: CDR1 SGHRS, CDR2 YFSETQ. Trimming shortened V by 7 bases and J by 1 base, and 18 bases separated the two germline ends. CDR3 length: 16 amino acids. CDR3 amino acids: CASSLKGDVSYNEQFF. Written as DNA, the CDR3 is TGCGCCAGCTCACTTAAAGGGGACGTATCCTACAATGAGCAGTTCTTC.

This clonotype was detected a few times. The chain couples TRBV9 to TRBJ1-2; 9 nucleotides agree with TRBD1. Germline values: CDR1 SGDLS, CDR2 YYNGEE. Trimming removed 3 bases from V and 9 bases from J; junction bases left unmatched: 9. This CDR3 comprises 14 residues. The CDR3 nucleotides are TGTGCCAGCAGCGAATACTCCGGGACAGGGAGCTACACCTTC. It translates to CASSEYSGTGSYTF.

This clonotype was seen repeatedly, ten times or more. The chain recombines TRBV20-1 with TRBJ2-1; TRBD2 might be the D (6 bases). The V end lost 1 base, the J end lost 7 bases, and 26 bases lay between the germline ends. The CDR3 loop spans 18 amino acids. CDR1 is DFQATT, CDR2 SNEGSKA, per germline (reference sequence). The CDR3: CSARGTRTGGGRINEQFF. CDR3 nucleotide sequence: TGCAGTGCTAGAGGCACTCGGACTGGGGGAGGCAGGATAAATGAGCAGTTCTTC.

This clonotype was seen more than once but under ten times. The V and J genes are TRBV12-3 or TRBV12-4 and TRBJ2-5; D call uncertain. Between the trimmed V and J ends, which lost 3 bases and 5 bases, there was a span of 13 bases. CDR3 length: 14 amino acids. Here the CDR3 reads CASSLRALGETQYF. DNA of the CDR3: TGTGCCAGCAGTTTGAGAGCGCTAGGGGAGACCCAGTACTTC.

By sample share, this clonotype is medium-sized (0.01 to 0.1%). The gene calls are TRBV20-1 and TRBJ2-1; 8 positions agree with TRBD2. Germline-derived CDR1 and CDR2 are DFQATT and SNEGSKA (reference sequence). The junction had 11 bases not matched to a gene; V was cut back by 0 bases and J by 7 bases. The CDR3 consists of 16 residues. The CDR3 sequence is CSARDHYGRAENEQFF. DNA of the CDR3: TGCAGTGCTAGAGATCATTACGGGAGGGCTGAGAATGAGCAGTTCTTC.

This clonotype has only a few counts. The chain couples TRBV20-1 to TRBJ2-2, with TRBD1 as a possible D gene (5 bases). CDR1 DFQATT and CDR2 SNEGSKA come from the germline V gene (reference sequence). The CDR3 runs 17 residues. Trimming removed 0 bases from V and 1 base from J, with 15 bases in between. The CDR3 DNA is TGCAGTGCTAGAGATAGATGGACATTAGGGAACACCGGGGAGCTGTTTTTT. Protein: CSARDRWTLGNTGELFF.

Points on this clonotype: At one boundary the junction diverges from the germline segment, which might be a read error. The chain uses TRBV15 and TRBJ1-5, with no clear D. Germline V CDR1 and CDR2: LNHNV, YYDKDF (reference sequence). This CDR3 has 16 residues. The CDR3 nucleotides are TGTGCCACCAGCAGAGATCTCAAGAGTAGCAATCAGCCCCGGCATTTT. Protein: CATSRDLKSSNQPRHF.

The chain has TRBV12-3 or TRBV12-4 and TRBJ1-1; D is undetermined. This CDR3 region has 16 residues. V was pared by 3 bases and J by 0 bases, with 14 bases between. The CDR3 sequence: CASSFFSRGMNTEAFF. Here the CDR3 DNA reads TGTGCCAGCAGTTTCTTTTCGCGGGGAATGAACACTGAAGCTTTCTTT.

The chain uses TRBV2 and TRBJ2-2; D may match TRBD1 or TRBD2 (5 bases each). Germline V gene sequence: CDR1 SNHLY, CDR2 FYNNEI. V lost 11 bases and J lost 1, with 17 bases in between. CDR3 length equals 15 residues. CDR3 sequence (DNA): TGTGCCGGTCGAGTAGGGACGGTGAACACCGGGGAGCTGTTTTTT. This gives the protein CAGRVGTVNTGELFF.

This clonotype was seen a handful of times. The rearrangement links TRBV27 to TRBJ1-5; no firm D call. Germline CDR1 reads MNHEY; CDR2 reads SMNVEV (reference sequence). V was pared by 6 bases and J by 0 bases, with 9 bases between. This CDR3 region has 14 residues. This chain's CDR3 is CASRDGYSNQPQHF. DNA of the CDR3: TGTGCCAGCAGAGACGGGTATAGCAATCAGCCCCAGCATTTT.

The chain employs TRBV20-1 and TRBJ2-1, with a possible D match to TRBD2 (6 bases). The CDR3 is made up of 13 amino acids. The germline V and J ends were trimmed by 1 base and 4 bases, with 8 bases remaining between them. Germline loops: CDR1 DFQATT, CDR2 SNEGSKA (reference sequence). The CDR3 DNA is TGCAGTGCTAGAGTCGGGGGATACAATGAGCAGTTCTTC. Residues: CSARVGGYNEQFF.

This clonotype is a singleton in its sample. The V call is TRBV30, the J call TRBJ2-2; the D is unclear. Germline lookup yields CDR1 GTSNPN and CDR2 SVGIG (reference sequence). The CDR3 totals 12 residues. Trimming removed 3 bases from V and 3 bases from J, with 5 bases in between. The CDR3 DNA follows: TGTGCCTGGAGACACTACACCGGGGAGCTGTTTTTT. Translation: CAWRHYTGELFF.

The rearrangement links TRBV7-3 to TRBJ2-1, with TRBD2 matching 8 bases. Trimming at V came to 5 bases and at J to 9 bases, leaving 18 bases not matched to a gene. This CDR3 region has 17 residues. Germline V CDR1 and CDR2: SGHTA, FQGTGA. The CDR3 nucleotides are TGTGCCAGCAGCCCACAACCTGTTCGGACTAGCTATAGTGAGCAGTTCTTC. As protein: CASSPQPVRTSYSEQFF.

This clonotype has at least ten counts. V is TRBV20-1 and J is TRBJ1-5; D unresolved. Germline loops: CDR1 DFQATT, CDR2 SNEGSKA (reference sequence). Trimming shortened V by 4 bases and J by 2 bases, and 18 bases separated the two germline ends. CDR3 length: 16 amino acids. In nucleotides, the CDR3 is TGCAGTGCTATTTCGTGGTTGGACGGACGCAATCAGCCCCAGCATTTT. Protein sequence: CSAISWLDGRNQPQHF.

The V call is TRBV5-1, the J call TRBJ1-2; 8 bases fit TRBD1. This CDR3 comprises 16 residues. Germline V gene lookup returns CDR1 SGHRS and CDR2 YFSETQ. With 4 bases clipped from V and 4 bases from J, the junction kept 12 bases outside the gene matches. CDR3: CASSNTGTGQVYGYTF. The CDR3 region has the DNA TGCGCCAGCAGCAACACCGGGACAGGTCAGGTCTATGGCTACACCTTC.

There are many counts of this clonotype. Here the CDR3 reads CASSQEVAGVPEAFF. CDR3 in DNA: TGTGCCAGCAGCCAAGAAGTGGCGGGGGTCCCTGAAGCTTTCTTT. The chain employs TRBV3-1 and TRBJ1-1; perhaps TRBD1 as D (5 bases). V lost 0 bases and J lost 6, with 14 bases in between. The CDR3 consists of 15 residues. The germline gives CDR1 LGHDT, CDR2 YNNKEL (reference sequence).

This clonotype was seen more than once but under ten times. The chain employs TRBV29-1 and TRBJ1-1; the D gene is possibly TRBD1 (5 bases). The CDR3 covers 10 residues. Germline-derived CDR1 and CDR2 are SQVTM and ANQGSEA. V shed 7 bases and J shed 5 bases, with 8 bases lying between them. The CDR3 spells CSGRGTEAFF. In DNA, the CDR3 is TGCAGCGGGAGGGGTACTGAAGCTTTCTTT.

This clonotype showed up just a few times. The rearrangement joins TRBV27 to TRBJ2-2; D possibly corresponds to TRBD1 (6 bases). This CDR3 is 14 amino acids long. The germline V gene has CDR1 MNHEY and CDR2 SMNVEV (reference sequence). V gave up 5 bases and J gave up 7 bases, with 14 bases separating them. The CDR3 DNA reads TGTGCCAGCAGTATAACAGGGATCGGCGGGGAGCTGTTTTTT. Residues: CASSITGIGGELFF.

This clonotype was counted a few times. The V and J genes are TRBV6-1 and TRBJ2-1, with D perhaps matching TRBD1 (6 bases). V was pared by 6 bases and J by 3 bases, with 15 bases between. This CDR3 region has 15 residues. Germline CDR1 and CDR2: MNHNS and SASEGT. This CDR3 is CASSKNRVSYNEQFF. The CDR3 DNA reads as TGTGCCAGCAGCAAAAACAGGGTTAGCTACAATGAGCAGTTCTTC.

This clonotype was observed a few times. This rearrangement joins TRBV9 to TRBJ1-1; 7 bases fit TRBD1. The CDR3 consists of 16 residues. Germline lookup yields CDR1 SGDLS and CDR2 YYNGEE. Trimming at V came to 3 bases and at J to 5 bases, leaving 13 bases not matched to a gene. CDR3: CASSASGGGLGTEAFF. CDR3 coding DNA: TGTGCCAGCAGCGCTTCAGGGGGAGGACTAGGGACTGAAGCTTTCTTT.

This clonotype was counted between two and nine times. The genes are TRBV4-1 and TRBJ1-1; D not certain. V was pared by 0 bases and J by 1 base, with 6 bases between. The CDR3 extends over 14 amino acids. Germline V gene sequence: CDR1 MGHRA, CDR2 YSYEKL. The CDR3: CASSQDRGNTEAFF. For the CDR3, the DNA is TGCGCCAGCAGCCAAGATCGGGGGAACACTGAAGCTTTCTTT.

About this clonotype itself: Since no conserved phenylalanine or tryptophan closes the CDR3, a read error is the likely cause. The V call is TRBV27, the J call TRBJ2-3; D possibly uses TRBD1 or TRBD2 (5 bases each). Germline V gene sequence: CDR1 MNHEY, CDR2 SMNVEV (reference sequence). CDR3 length equals 15 residues. V was pared by 7 bases and J by 0 bases, with 14 bases between. The CDR3 loop reads CASTFDGTSTDTQYV. CDR3 sequence (DNA): TGTGCCAGCACCTTCGACGGGACCAGCACAGATACGCAGTATGTT.

This clonotype was seen ten or more times. The chain joins TRBV12-3 or TRBV12-4 to TRBJ2-7; D is uncertain. The CDR3 length is 11 residues. The V and J ends lost 4 bases and 7 bases respectively, with 8 bases between them. CDR3 protein: CASSSMGEQYF. CDR3 DNA: TGTGCCAGCAGTTCGATGGGGGAGCAGTACTTC.

The rearrangement joins TRBV7-2 to TRBJ2-7; 7 bases fit TRBD2. The ends lost 2 bases at V and 3 bases at J; junction bases unmatched: 13. CDR1 is SGHTA, CDR2 FQGNSA, per germline. The CDR3 has 17 residues. The CDR3 bases are TGTGCCAGCAGCTTATCTGCCGGACTAGATTTTAGCTACGAGCAGTACTTC. It translates to CASSLSAGLDFSYEQYF.